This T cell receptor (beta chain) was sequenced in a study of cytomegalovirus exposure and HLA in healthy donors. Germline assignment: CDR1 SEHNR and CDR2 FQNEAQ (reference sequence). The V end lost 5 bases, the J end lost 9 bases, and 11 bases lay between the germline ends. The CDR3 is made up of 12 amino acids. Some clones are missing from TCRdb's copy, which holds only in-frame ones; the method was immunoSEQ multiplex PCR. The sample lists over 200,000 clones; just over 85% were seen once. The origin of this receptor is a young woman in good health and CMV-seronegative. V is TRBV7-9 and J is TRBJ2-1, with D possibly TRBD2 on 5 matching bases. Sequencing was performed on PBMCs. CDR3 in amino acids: CASSRGIGEQFF. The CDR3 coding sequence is TGTGCCAGCAGCCGGGGAATAGGTGAGCAGTTCTTC.